Listed below are T cell receptor beta chains from one sample, sequenced in a study of shared clonotypes between healthy human individuals. Clones were read by immunoSEQ multiplex PCR, and TCRdb kept only the in-frame ones, dropping some. This sample has over 400,000 clones, with 95% to 96% found just once. Sequencing was performed on naive CD4+ T cells sorted from blood. Receptors originate from a woman in her twenties or thirties in good health. The CDR3 runs from the conserved cysteine through the conserved F or W. The D gene is left open where the match is weak. Size is stated for part of the rows, as once, few or many counts, or as a class when the clone is expanded.

NA	NA	TRBV5-1	TRBJ2-1	TGCGCCAGCAGCTTGGTTAGCTCCTACAATGAGCAGTTCTTC	CASSLVSSYNEQFF
NA	TRBD2	TRBV30	TRBJ2-1	TGTGCCTCATCTAGCGGGAGGCCCTTCCGGAATGAGCAGTTCTTC	CASSSGRPFRNEQFF
NA	NA	TRBV29-1	TRBJ2-7	TGCAGCGTTGGGAGCTCCTACGAGCAGTACTTC	CSVGSSYEQYF
NA	NA	TRBV27	TRBJ2-1	TGTGCCAGCAGTTCGCCGGCTTCCTACAATGAGCAGTTCTTC	CASSSPASYNEQFF
NA	NA	TRBV5-4	TRBJ2-5	TGTGCCAGCAGCCCCCCAGGGAGGCAAGAGACCCAGTACTTC	CASSPPGRQETQYF
NA	NA	TRBV19	TRBJ2-7	TGTGCCAGTAGTATAAAGGGACGGGTCCCCTACGAGCAGTACTTC	CASSIKGRVPYEQYF
NA	TRBD2	TRBV19	TRBJ2-1	TGTGCCAGCAGATTGACTAGCGGGACCTACAATGAGCAGTTCTTC	CASRLTSGTYNEQFF
NA	TRBD1	TRBV28	TRBJ2-2	TGTGCCAGCACTAGGGGGCACGGGGAGCTGTTTTTT	CASTRGHGELFF
NA	NA	TRBV19	TRBJ2-1	TGTGCCAGTATAGGAGCCCAGCGGGCTGGAGAGCAGTTCTTC	CASIGAQRAGEQFF
NA	NA	TRBV10-3	TRBJ1-6	TGTGCCATCAGTGGGGGGTTAGATTCACCCCTCCACTTT	CAISGGLDSPLHF
NA	TRBD1	TRBV6-6	TRBJ1-5	TGTGCCAGCAGCTCCACAGGGGTCGGCAATCAGCCCCAGCATTTT	CASSSTGVGNQPQHF
NA	NA	TRBV4-1	TRBJ1-5	TGCGCCAGCAGCCAAGACGACAGGCCCCATCAGCCCCAGCATTTT	CASSQDDRPHQPQHF
NA	TRBD1	TRBV5-4	TRBJ1-2	TGTGCCAGCAGCCAGACGACAGGGCATGGCTACACCTTC	CASSQTTGHGYTF
NA	TRBD2	TRBV28	TRBJ2-1	TGTGCCAGCAGTTTCCCCTCCAAGACTAGCATCTACAATGAGCAGTTCTTC	CASSFPSKTSIYNEQFF
NA	TRBD2	TRBV5-6	TRBJ2-7	TGTGCCAGCAGCTCCCCCGGAGCACTAGCGGGGGAGCAATACTACGAGCAGTACTTC	CASSSPGALAGEQYYEQYF
NA	NA	TRBV10-3	TRBJ2-1	TGTGCCATCAGTGACCTCTTGGGTCGGGGCGATGAGCAGTTCTTC	CAISDLLGRGDEQFF
NA	TRBD1	TRBV7-9	TRBJ2-7	TGTGCCAGCAGCACACAAGGGACAGCAACCTACGAGCAGTACTTC	CASSTQGTATYEQYF
NA	TRBD2	TRBV11-2	TRBJ2-2	TGTGCCAGCACCCTGCGGGGGGCGGTCACCGGGGAGCTGTTTTTT	CASTLRGAVTGELFF
NA	TRBD1	TRBV9	TRBJ2-1	TGTGCCAGCAGCACCCCGGGACAGGGTACACCTAACCAGTTCTTC	CASSTPGQGTPNQFF
NA	NA	TRBV7-9	TRBJ1-1	TGTGCCAGCAGCTTAGTTGTCAACACTGAAGCTTTCTTT	CASSLVVNTEAFF
NA	NA	TRBV10-3	TRBJ2-7	TGTGCCATCAAAGGTTCTTTAGACTACGAGCAGTACTTC	CAIKGSLDYEQYF
NA	TRBD1	TRBV27	TRBJ2-1	TGTGCCAGCAGTGTAATGGTTTGGGGGACAGGAGCGGCGGATGAGCAGTTCTTC	CASSVMVWGTGAADEQFF
NA	NA	TRBV15	TRBJ2-2	TGTGCCACCAGCATACCAGGGTGGGGGGAGCTGTTTTTT	CATSIPGWGELFF
NA	TRBD2	TRBV9	TRBJ2-1	TGTGCCAGCAGCCCCCGACTAGCGGGAACATACAATGAGCAGTTCTTC	CASSPRLAGTYNEQFF
NA	NA	TRBV28	TRBJ2-3	TGTGCCAGCAGTCCCGCGAATGCCCTCACCGCGCAGTATTTT	CASSPANALTAQYF
NA	NA	TRBV5-1	TRBJ2-1	TGCGCCCGACGGCACAACGGCGCCCATCCTGTCGGGTACAATGAGCAGTTCTTC	CARRHNGAHPVGYNEQFF
NA	TRBD2	TRBV4-2	TRBJ2-3	TGTGCCAGCAGCCAAGATCTCAGCGGGAGACACACAGATACGCAGTATTTT	CASSQDLSGRHTDTQYF
NA	TRBD2	TRBV19	TRBJ2-1	TGTGCCAGTGAATCGGGAGGGAGGGTCAATGAGCAGTTCTTC	CASESGGRVNEQFF
NA	NA	TRBV6-1	TRBJ2-7	TGTGCCGGAGCCGTCTCCTACGAGCAGTACTTC	CAGAVSYEQYF
once	NA	TRBV28	TRBJ1-2	TGTGCCAGCAGTCTCCCGGGAGGGGCTTATGGCTACACCTTC	CASSLPGGAYGYTF
NA	NA	TRBV5-1	TRBJ2-7	TGCGCCAGCAAGGCGCTCTTCGAGCAGTACTTC	CASKALFEQYF
NA	NA	TRBV6-5	TRBJ1-4	TGTGCCAGCAGTTACTCGGGGCTGTACGAGGAAAAACTGTTTTTT	CASSYSGLYEEKLFF
once	NA	TRBV7-9	TRBJ2-7	TGTGCCAGCAGTCAGAGGGACCGAACCTACGAGCAGTACTTC	CASSQRDRTYEQYF
NA	TRBD2	TRBV10-3	TRBJ2-2	TGTGCCATCGGGGGACTAGCGGGCAACACCGGGGAGCTGTTTTTT	CAIGGLAGNTGELFF
NA	TRBD2	TRBV27	TRBJ2-7	TGTGCCAGCAAGCCCCGGGAGGGCGGTTACGAGCAGTACTTC	CASKPREGGYEQYF
NA	NA	TRBV28	TRBJ2-7	TGTGCCAGCAGTTTAGAGGTGGCCAGCTCCTACGAGCAGTACTTC	CASSLEVASSYEQYF
NA	NA	TRBV11-2	TRBJ2-5	TGTGCCAGCAGCAAAGGGTTTTCGGGAGAGACCCAGTACTTC	CASSKGFSGETQYF
NA	TRBD2	TRBV10-3	TRBJ2-3	TGTGCCATCAGTGAGTCGACTAGCGGGAATACGCAGTATTTT	CAISESTSGNTQYF
NA	TRBD1	TRBV30	TRBJ2-7	TGTGCCTGGAGTACTGAACTACAGGGGGCCGAGCAGTACTTC	CAWSTELQGAEQYF
NA	TRBD1	TRBV5-5	TRBJ1-4	TGTGCCAGCAGGCCCACCGGGACAGGGAATGAAAAACTGTTTTTT	CASRPTGTGNEKLFF
NA	NA	TRBV7-9	TRBJ1-1	TGTGCCAGCAGCTTAGTTGGTCGCTTAGAAGCTTTCTTT	CASSLVGRLEAFF
NA	TRBD1	TRBV27	TRBJ2-1	TGTGCCAGCAGTTTGCCAGGGGGCCTCTACAATGAGCAGTTCTTC	CASSLPGGLYNEQFF
NA	TRBD1	TRBV6-1	TRBJ1-5	TGTGCCAGCAGAACACAGGGGGCGCGCAATCAGCCCCAGCATTTT	CASRTQGARNQPQHF
NA	NA	TRBV14	TRBJ1-2	TGTGCCAGCAGCCCCCAGGGAAGAGGGAGCTATGGCTACACCTTC	CASSPQGRGSYGYTF
NA	NA	TRBV18	TRBJ1-3	TGTGCCAGCTCACCAGTCCCTAACTCTGGAAACACCATATATTTT	CASSPVPNSGNTIYF
NA	NA	TRBV6-5	TRBJ2-7	TGTGCCAGCAGCCGATTAGGGGGCTACGAGCAGTACTTC	CASSRLGGYEQYF
NA	NA	TRBV5-1	TRBJ2-7	TGCGCCAGCAGCTTGGACGGCCAGGGCGACGAGCAGTACTTC	CASSLDGQGDEQYF
NA	TRBD1	TRBV28	TRBJ2-7	TGTGCCAGTGGGACAGATAACTACGAGCAGTACTTC	CASGTDNYEQYF
NA	TRBD1	TRBV18	TRBJ2-5	TGTGCCAGCTCACCCGGGACAGGACAAGAGACCCAGTACTTC	CASSPGTGQETQYF
NA	TRBD2	TRBV27	TRBJ2-1	TGTGCCAGCAGTTTGCGGGAGGTTACTAGTGAGCAGTTCTTC	CASSLREVTSEQFF
NA	NA	TRBV28	TRBJ2-3	TGTGCCAGCCAAACAATACAGGGCAGCACAGATACGCAGTATTTT	CASQTIQGSTDTQYF
NA	NA	TRBV28	TRBJ1-5	TGTGCCAGCACCGGGGAGAGCAATCAGCCCCAGCATTTT	CASTGESNQPQHF